The clone carrying this T cell receptor beta chain came up many times. Its cognate antigen is unknown. The sample is drawn from a study of spatial heterogeneity in lung cancer. Study conclusions and caveats: Expanded intratumoral alpha and beta TCR counts tracked tumor mutation counts.

TCRdb analysed the 5' RACE reads with MiXCR anew, one entry per CDR3 protein. The sample lists roughly 6,300 distinct CDR3 sequences; about 1.5% were seen once. CDR3 length: 14 amino acids. Germline assignment: CDR1 LNHDA and CDR2 SQIVND (reference sequence). Trimming removed 2 bases from V and 5 bases from J; junction bases left unmatched: 5. The time point was: sample taken at primary tumor resection. The source was lung tumor tissue, collected at surgery. This chain joins TRBV19 and TRBJ2-5; 7 nucleotides agree with TRBD2. This receptor was taken from a male donor with early-stage non-small cell lung cancer. CDR3 coding DNA: TGTGCCAGTAGTATAACTAGCGATCGGGAGACCCAGTACTTC. This encodes CASSITSDRETQYF.